The 29 T cell receptor beta chains below come from one sample, sequenced in a study of CD8+ T cells in alopecia areata. The treatment is: oral pan-JAK inhibitor, 5-10 mg twice daily. Following RNA extraction, reverse transcription yielded cDNA that acted as the sequencing template. Some clones are missing from TCRdb's copy, which holds only in-frame ones; the method was immunoSEQ multiplex PCR. This table holds roughly 280,000 clones, 60% found once. Sequencing was performed on CD4+ T cells sorted from blood, taken at roughly week 53, from a patient treated with tofacitinib. The receptors come from a human donor with alopecia areata.

The sample holds a few counts of this clone. V gene TRBV29-1 combines with J gene TRBJ1-1; 10 positions match TRBD1. The CDR3 extends over 13 amino acids. The germline V gene has CDR1 SQVTM and CDR2 ANQGSEA. V trimming: 6 bases; J trimming: 4 bases; junction bases outside the gene matches: 5. CDR3 coding DNA: TGCAGCGTGCGGACAGGGGGAAGCACTGAAGCTTTCTTT. It is translated as CSVRTGGSTEAFF. Using reference TRBV29-1 and TRBJ1-1 for the parts outside the CDR3, the full variable domain is SAVISQKPSRDICQRGTSLTIQCQVDSQVTMMFWYRQQPGQSLTLIATANQGSEATYESGFVIDKFPISRPNLTFSTLTVSNMSPEDSSIYLCSVRTGGSTEAFFGQGTRLTVV.

There are a few counts of this clone. The J gene is TRBJ1-4, the V gene TRBV5-6; TRBD1 matches 7 bases. The ends lost 0 bases at V and 8 bases at J; junction bases unmatched: 4. The CDR3 runs 14 residues. Per the germline V gene, CDR1 is SGHDT and CDR2 is YYEEEE. CDR3 sequence reads: CASSLGTGREKLFF. Written as DNA, the CDR3 is TGTGCCAGCAGCTTGGGGACAGGCCGGGAAAAACTGTTTTTT. The whole variable domain, remainder taken from reference TRBV5-6 and TRBJ1-4, is DAGVTQSPTHLIKTRGQQVTLRCSPKSGHDTVSWYQQALGQGPQFIFQYYEEEERQRGNFPDRFSGHQFPNYSSELNVNALLLGDSALYLCASSLGTGREKLFFGSGTQLSVL.

This chain uses TRBV30 with TRBJ1-6; a possible D gene is TRBD1 (6 bases). This CDR3 comprises 13 residues. V was cut by 5 bases and J by 5 bases, with 10 bases left in between. The V gene's germline CDR1 is GTSNPN and CDR2 SVGIG (reference sequence). The CDR3 region has the DNA TGTGCCTGGGCGGACAGCCATAATTCACCCCTCCACTTT. Amino acids: CAWADSHNSPLHF.

The chain joins TRBV7-2 to TRBJ1-5, with D hard to call. This CDR3 has 14 residues. V was pared by 3 bases and J by 1 base, with 7 bases between. From germline, CDR1 is SGHTA and CDR2 FQGNSA. CDR3 sequence (DNA): TGTGCCAGCAGCTTCCAAAGGAGCAATCAGCCCCAGCATTTT. This translates into CASSFQRSNQPQHF.

This chain connects TRBV11-2 to TRBJ1-5; perhaps TRBD1 as D (5 bases). The germline gives CDR1 SGHAT, CDR2 FQNNGV. The CDR3 is made up of 16 amino acids. V was clipped by 5 bases and J by 2 bases, with 16 bases between them. The CDR3 DNA is TGTGCCAGCAGCCGAGGAGGGGAGTTTGGCAATCAGCCCCAGCATTTT. Its translation: CASSRGGEFGNQPQHF.

The V gene is TRBV7-2, the J gene TRBJ2-3, with D possibly TRBD2 on 6 matching bases. Germline lookup yields CDR1 SGHTA and CDR2 FQGNSA. The V gene lost 5 bases and the J gene lost 3 bases, with 15 bases spanning the gap. The CDR3 covers 15 residues. CDR3 loop: CASSPGPRGTDTQYF. The CDR3 nucleotides read TGTGCCAGCAGCCCCGGCCCGCGGGGTACAGATACGCAGTATTTT.

V and J are TRBV7-2 and TRBJ1-6; TRBD1 aligns across 10 bases. Germline-derived CDR1 and CDR2 are SGHTA and FQGNSA. V gave up 5 bases and J gave up 4 bases; unmatched junction bases: 8. The CDR3 extends over 17 amino acids. CDR3 nucleotides: TGTGCCAGCAGCACCAGAGGGGACAGGGGATATAATTCACCCCTCCACTTT. It encodes CASSTRGDRGYNSPLHF. Full variable domain (rest looked up from reference TRBV7-2 and TRBJ1-6): GAGVSQSPSNKVTEKGKDVELRCDPISGHTALYWYRQSLGQGLEFLIYFQGNSAPDKSGLPSDRFSAERTGGSVSTLTIQRTQQEDSAVYLCASSTRGDRGYNSPLHFGNGTRLTVT.

The chain couples TRBV2 to TRBJ2-4; 9 bases are shared with TRBD2. CDR3 length equals 14 residues. The germline V gene has CDR1 SNHLY and CDR2 FYNNEI. The ends lost 8 bases at V and 1 base at J; junction bases unmatched: 3. This CDR3 reads CASQSGGAKNIQYF. CDR3 nucleotides: TGTGCCAGCCAAAGCGGGGGGGCCAAAAACATTCAGTACTTC.

The rearrangement uses TRBV2 and TRBJ2-3; D is unclear. Trimming took off 5 bases at V and 0 bases at J, with 3 bases between the two ends. Germline V gene data show CDR1 as SNHLY and CDR2 as FYNNEI. The CDR3 runs to 12 residues. This CDR3 is CASSRSTDTQYF. CDR3 coding DNA: TGTGCCAGCAGTAGGAGCACAGATACGCAGTATTTT.

The chain carries TRBV29-1 and TRBJ1-1; no clear D. Germline V gene data show CDR1 as SQVTM and CDR2 as ANQGSEA. The CDR3 has 10 amino acids. Trimming left V 1 base short and J 11 bases short, with 8 bases between. The CDR3 DNA sequence: TGCAGCGTTGAAGTCAGCAGGGCTTTCTTT. Its translation is CSVEVSRAFF.

This clone showed up just once. CDR3: CASSKTSGGSTDTQYF. The CDR3 DNA is TGTGCCAGCAGTAAGACTAGCGGGGGGAGCACAGATACGCAGTATTTT. The chain employs TRBV5-6 and TRBJ2-3; 13 bases align to TRBD2. The ends lost 5 bases at V and 0 bases at J; junction bases unmatched: 3. The CDR3 is made up of 16 amino acids. Germline lookup yields CDR1 SGHDT and CDR2 YYEEEE. Full variable domain (outside the CDR3, taken from reference TRBV5-6 and TRBJ2-3): DAGVTQSPTHLIKTRGQQVTLRCSPKSGHDTVSWYQQALGQGPQFIFQYYEEEERQRGNFPDRFSGHQFPNYSSELNVNALLLGDSALYLCASSKTSGGSTDTQYFGPGTRLTVL.

This chain uses TRBV29-1 with TRBJ2-5; D unclear. In germline, CDR1 is SQVTM, CDR2 ANQGSEA. V was trimmed by 4 bases and J by 4 bases, leaving 10 bases between them. CDR3 size: 12 residues. DNA of the CDR3: TGCAGCGTTGGACGGGCAGGAGAGACCCAGTACTTC. Its protein is CSVGRAGETQYF.

J is TRBJ1-2 and V is TRBV4-3; D is undetermined. The V and J ends lost 0 bases and 0 bases respectively, with 11 bases between them. The CDR3 consists of 16 residues. Germline V gene lookup returns CDR1 LGHNA and CDR2 YSLEER. This CDR3 is CASSQELRTPNYGYTF. The DNA for the CDR3 is TGCGCCAGCAGCCAAGAACTAAGGACGCCTAACTATGGCTACACCTTC.

The chain combines TRBV10-3 with TRBJ2-1; 9 nucleotides line up with TRBD1. The J segment lost 7 bases and the V segment lost 8 bases, leaving 3 bases of the junction unmatched. This CDR3 contains 12 residues. Germline V gives CDR1 ENHRY, CDR2 SYGVKD. CDR3 protein: CAIQTGGNEQFF. The CDR3 bases are TGTGCCATCCAGACAGGGGGAAATGAGCAGTTCTTC.

This clone was seen once. The chain is built from TRBV5-6 and TRBJ1-1, with D unresolved. The germline V gene encodes CDR1 SGHDT and CDR2 YYEEEE. Trimming cost V 1 base and J 1 base, with 11 bases left between them. CDR3 length: 15 residues. The CDR3 loop reads CASSLRLGGNTEAFF. The DNA for the CDR3 is TGTGCCAGCAGCTTGCGGTTGGGAGGGAACACTGAAGCTTTCTTT.

About this clone itself: Other DNA sequences in this specimen translate into the identical CDR3. This rearrangement joins TRBV29-1 to TRBJ2-2; D ambiguous. Trimming shortened V by 4 bases and J by 4 bases, and 7 bases separated the two germline ends. This CDR3 spans 12 amino acids. The V gene's germline CDR1 is SQVTM and CDR2 ANQGSEA. CDR3 region: CSVGQSTGELFF. The CDR3 DNA sequence: TGCAGCGTTGGTCAGTCCACCGGGGAGCTGTTTTTT.

This clone occurred once. V usage is TRBV29-1 and J usage is TRBJ1-5, with D possibly being TRBD1 (6 bases). The V end was cut by 0 bases, the J end by 4 bases, with 10 bases between. Germline V gives CDR1 SQVTM, CDR2 ANQGSEA. This CDR3 spans 14 amino acids. The CDR3 here is CSVEEGGANQPQHF. CDR3 DNA: TGCAGCGTTGAAGAGGGGGGGGCGAATCAGCCCCAGCATTTT.

This chain links TRBV14 with TRBJ2-5; tentative D call: TRBD1 (5 bases). CDR1 is SGHDN and CDR2 is FVKESK in the germline V gene. CDR3 size: 16 residues. V lost 1 base and J 9 bases, leaving 21 bases between the germline ends. The CDR3 nucleotides are TGTGCCAGCAGCCAAGTAACCCAGGGCCCCAAGGCGGCCCAGTACTTC. Encoded protein: CASSQVTQGPKAAQYF. The full variable domain, in which reference TRBV14 and TRBJ2-5 provide the parts outside the CDR3, is EAGVTQFPSHSVIEKGQTVTLRCDPISGHDNLYWYRRVMGKEIKFLLHFVKESKQDESGMPNNRFLAERTGGTYSTLKVQPAELEDSGVYFCASSQVTQGPKAAQYFGPGTRLLVL.

The chain links TRBV11-2 to TRBJ1-6, with D unclear. The CDR3 extends over 14 amino acids. V gave up 5 bases and J gave up 11 bases, with 16 bases separating them. The germline gives CDR1 SGHAT, CDR2 FQNNGV. The CDR3 DNA follows: TGTGCCAGCAGCCTACTGAGGACGTCCGCACCCCTCCACTTT. Amino acids: CASSLLRTSAPLHF.

CDR3 region: CATGQGIDGYTF. CDR3 nucleotides: TGTGCCACGGGGCAGGGAATAGATGGCTACACCTTC. The chain carries TRBV5-4 and TRBJ1-2; possible D gene TRBD1, 5 bases. Germline CDR1 and CDR2: SGHNT and YYREEE (reference sequence). This CDR3 is 12 amino acids long. The V end lost 9 bases, the J end lost 6 bases, and 15 bases lay between the germline ends.

Only a few counts were recorded for this clone. The chain employs TRBV9 and TRBJ1-2, with 7 bases lining up with TRBD1. The V gene's germline CDR1 is SGDLS and CDR2 YYNGEE. This CDR3 is built from 14 residues. Unmatched junction bases numbered 6, after V lost 2 bases and J lost 5 bases. The CDR3 nucleotides are TGTGCCAGCAGCGTCGATACAGGGGAATATGGCTACACCTTC. Encoded protein: CASSVDTGEYGYTF.

The sample holds a few counts of this clone. This rearrangement joins TRBV14 to TRBJ2-5; D gene unclear. Germline V CDR1 and CDR2: SGHDN, FVKESK. CDR3 length: 15 residues. V was trimmed by 1 base and J by 2 bases, leaving 11 bases between them. CDR3 residues: CASSQGQSIQETQYF. The CDR3 nucleotides are TGTGCCAGCAGCCAAGGCCAGTCGATTCAAGAGACCCAGTACTTC.

This chain connects TRBV29-1 to TRBJ2-7; TRBD2 might be the D (5 bases). This CDR3 is 12 amino acids long. The V and J ends lost 4 bases and 7 bases respectively, with 14 bases between them. CDR1 is SQVTM, CDR2 ANQGSEA, per germline. As DNA, the CDR3 is TGCAGCGTTGGCCGGGGTCTGAGAGAGCAGTACTTC. The encoded protein is CSVGRGLREQYF.

This clone was counted only a few times. The chain carries TRBV6-5 and TRBJ2-7; D not resolved. CDR1 is MNHEY, CDR2 SVGAGI, per germline. The CDR3 runs to 11 residues. V gave up 7 bases and J gave up 6 bases, with 10 bases separating them. The CDR3 DNA is TGTGCCAGCACCTTCAGATCCGAGCAGTACTTC. Translation gives CASTFRSEQYF.

This chain connects TRBV6-6 to TRBJ1-2; D unclear. The germline gives CDR1 MNHNY, CDR2 SVGAGI (reference sequence). This CDR3 is built from 13 residues. V was trimmed by 2 bases and J by 1 base, leaving 5 bases between them. Here the CDR3 reads CASSYQDNYGYTF. The CDR3 DNA sequence: TGTGCCAGCAGTTACCAGGATAACTATGGCTACACCTTC.

V and J are TRBV27 and TRBJ1-2, with a possible D match to TRBD1 (5 bases). The CDR3 sequence is 12 residues long. Germline lookup yields CDR1 MNHEY and CDR2 SMNVEV (reference sequence). Trimming took off 8 bases at V and 3 bases at J, with 10 bases between the two ends. This CDR3 is CASYRGDYGYTF. The CDR3 DNA reads TGTGCCAGCTATCGGGGGGACTATGGCTACACCTTC.

Only a few counts were recorded for this clone. The genes are TRBV30 and TRBJ2-6, with 7 nucleotides matching TRBD1. V dropped 7 bases and J dropped 2; count of bases not matched to a gene: 11. The CDR3 extends over 16 amino acids. Germline V gene lookup returns CDR1 GTSNPN and CDR2 SVGIG (reference sequence). The CDR3 region is CAYGTAWSAGANVLTF. In nucleotides, the CDR3 is TGTGCCTACGGGACAGCATGGTCGGCTGGGGCCAACGTCCTGACTTTC.

This clone was detected a few times. This chain links TRBV4-2 with TRBJ2-3; D remains unclear. This CDR3 has 14 residues. Trimming stripped 0 bases from V and 4 bases from J, with 8 bases between. Germline V gene sequence: CDR1 LGHNA, CDR2 YNFKEQ. The CDR3 bases are TGTGCCAGCAGCCAAGATATCTTCTCAGATACGCAGTATTTT. It specifies CASSQDIFSDTQYF.

This clone was found a few times. The chain employs TRBV13 and TRBJ1-2; the D gene is possibly TRBD1 (6 bases). Germline V gene data show CDR1 as PRHDT and CDR2 as FYEKMQ (reference sequence). Trimming shortened V by 5 bases and J by 8 bases, and 15 bases separated the two germline ends. The CDR3 sequence is 13 residues long. The CDR3 loop reads CASSPVTGRGYTF. The DNA of the CDR3 is TGTGCCAGCAGCCCCGTAACAGGGCGGGGCTACACCTTC.